This TCR beta chain was observed in a study of shared clonotypes between healthy human individuals. Points from the study as a whole: Sorted-subset sequencing was shown by rarefaction to be incomplete despite large depth. Naive subsets usually exceeded memory subsets in estimated richness.

Concerning this clone: Its antigen is unidentified. The same CDR3 also results from other DNA sequences found in this sample.

Naive CD8 cells, CD45RO-negative and positively selected for CCR7, excluded terminally differentiated effector memory CD45RA+ cells. Germline V gene lookup returns CDR1 MDHEN and CDR2 SYDVKM. The germline V and J ends were trimmed by 2 bases and 6 bases, with 10 bases remaining between them. This CDR3 has 14 residues. Data came from immunoSEQ multiplex PCR; TCRdb stores just in-frame clones and leaves some out. The table records 2 million or so clones, less than 95% of them present only once. The TCR comes from a man between 18 and 29 years old in good health. V gene TRBV28 combines with J gene TRBJ2-2, with D maybe TRBD2 (7 bases). The sample comprised naive CD8+ T cells sorted from blood. The CDR3 loop reads CASSLVGGPGELFF. The CDR3 DNA sequence: TGTGCCAGCAGTTTAGTCGGGGGGCCCGGGGAGCTGTTTTTT.